These 20 T cell receptor beta chains originate from one sample sequenced in a study of blood T cell repertoires in COVID-19. Assay used: immunoSEQ multiplex PCR; TCRdb lists only in-frame clones, some missing. The sample shows about 250,000 clones, around 85% of them seen only once. Input material: peripheral blood. Source of these receptors: an elderly man with acute or convalescent COVID-19.

The chain uses TRBV30 and TRBJ2-3; TRBD2 matches 8 bases. Germline CDR1 and CDR2: GTSNPN and SVGIG (reference sequence). This CDR3 has 13 amino acids. The ends lost 8 bases at V and 1 base at J; junction bases unmatched: 5. The CDR3 DNA is TGTGCCCTCACAGCGGGGGGCACAGATACGCAGTATTTT. Its protein product is CALTAGGTDTQYF.

About this clone: At the DNA level, this CDR3 is encoded by other sequences in the same sample as well. The genes are TRBV19 and TRBJ2-6; 7 bases map to TRBD2. Germline V gives CDR1 LNHDA, CDR2 SQIVND (reference sequence). Germline trimming cut 2 bases from V and 4 bases from J; bases unmatched to any gene: 2. CDR3 length: 15 amino acids. CDR3 bases: TGTGCCAGTAGTATAAGCGGGACCGGGGCCAACGTCCTGACTTTC. Its protein is CASSISGTGANVLTF.

The chain is built from TRBV6-5 and TRBJ2-7, with D tentatively TRBD2 (6 bases). The ends were cut back, 0 bases at V and 2 bases at J, with 14 bases in the middle. The V gene's germline CDR1 is MNHEY and CDR2 SVGAGI. CDR3 length: 16 amino acids. CDR3 protein: CASSYSYAGMTYEQYF. DNA for the CDR3: TGTGCCAGCAGTTACTCGTACGCGGGGATGACCTACGAGCAGTACTTC.

Concerning this clone itself: The junction shows a germline mismatch at one end, possibly a read error. At the DNA level, this CDR3 is encoded by other sequences in the same sample as well. The V and J genes are TRBV19 and TRBJ1-5, with 11 nucleotides matching TRBD1. CDR1 LNHDA and CDR2 SQIVND come from the germline V gene (reference sequence). The CDR3 length is 16 residues. This CDR3 reads CASSIGDRGSNQPQHF. The CDR3 DNA is TGCGCCAGTAGTATCGGGGACAGGGGGAGCAATCAGCCCCAGCATTTT.

The chain couples TRBV6-5 to TRBJ1-5, with a tentative D call TRBD1 (5 bases). This CDR3 is 15 amino acids long. V was shortened by 2 bases and J by 4 bases, with 12 bases between the two germline ends. Per germline, CDR1 MNHEY and CDR2 SVGAGI. Here the CDR3 reads CASSYGGAGNQPQHF. CDR3 nucleotide sequence: TGTGCCAGCAGTTACGGAGGGGCGGGTAATCAGCCCCAGCATTTT.

The rearrangement joins TRBV28 to TRBJ1-4; TRBD1 might be the D (5 bases). The CDR3 length is 14 residues. In germline, CDR1 is MDHEN, CDR2 SYDVKM. Trimming removed 3 bases from V and 3 bases from J, with 8 bases in between. CDR3 in amino acids: CASSLGGSNEKLFF. Written as DNA, the CDR3 is TGTGCCAGCAGTTTGGGGGGGTCTAATGAAAAACTGTTTTTT.

V usage is TRBV11-2 and J usage is TRBJ1-6; tentative D call: TRBD1 (5 bases). V dropped 5 bases and J dropped 8 bases, with 13 bases sitting between them. Per germline, CDR1 SGHAT and CDR2 FQNNGV. The CDR3 runs to 14 residues. CDR3 in amino acids: CASSPRGRDSPLHF. As DNA, the CDR3 is TGTGCCAGCAGCCCTAGGGGTCGGGATTCACCCCTCCACTTT. The full variable domain, its missing parts supplied by reference TRBV11-2 and TRBJ1-6, is EAGVAQSPRYKIIEKRQSVAFWCNPISGHATLYWYQQILGQGPKLLIQFQNNGVVDDSQLPKDRFSAERLKGVDSTLKIQPAKLEDSAVYLCASSPRGRDSPLHFGNGTRLTVT.

On this clone: Different DNA sequences within this sample yield the same CDR3. The chain has TRBV5-4 and TRBJ2-1, with TRBD1 matching over 12 bases. CDR1 and CDR2 from the germline V gene are SGHNT and YYREEE (reference sequence). J gave up 4 bases and V 3 bases, and 2 bases lay outside the gene matches. CDR3 length: 15 residues. The CDR3: CASSSGQGAYNEQFF. The CDR3 DNA reads TGTGCCAGCAGCTCGGGACAGGGGGCGTACAATGAGCAGTTCTTC.

The genes are TRBV20-1 and TRBJ1-2; D is ambiguous. CDR3 size: 11 residues. CDR1 DFQATT and CDR2 SNEGSKA come from the germline V gene (reference sequence). Between the trimmed V and J ends, which lost 4 bases and 9 bases, there was a span of 12 bases. CDR3 loop: CSATNGYSYTF. The CDR3, as DNA: TGCAGTGCTACTAATGGTTATAGCTACACCTTC.

This clone has more than one count but fewer than ten. This chain connects TRBV2 to TRBJ2-7, with 7 bases fitting TRBD1. The CDR3 runs to 13 residues. The germline gives CDR1 SNHLY, CDR2 FYNNEI. Trimming at V came to 7 bases and at J to 6 bases, leaving 9 bases not matched to a gene. The DNA of the CDR3 is TGTGCCAGCAAAAGGACAGGCCCCTCCGAGCAGTACTTC. Amino acids: CASKRTGPSEQYF.

The chain uses TRBV7-2 and TRBJ1-2; 10 bases are a match to TRBD1. V shed 4 bases, J shed 8 bases, and the junction held 7 bases outside the gene matches. The CDR3 has 14 amino acids. Germline V gene lookup returns CDR1 SGHTA and CDR2 FQGNSA. The CDR3: CASSSDRTGGGYTF. The CDR3 coding sequence is TGTGCCAGCAGCTCGGACCGGACAGGGGGAGGCTACACCTTC.

V usage is TRBV24-1 and J usage is TRBJ1-5; D is ambiguous. The V gene lost 4 bases and the J gene lost 0 bases, with 18 bases spanning the gap. Germline values: CDR1 KGHDR, CDR2 SFDVKD. The CDR3 has 18 amino acids. CDR3 amino acids: CATSEGKTGFYSNQPQHF. The CDR3 coding sequence is TGTGCCACCAGTGAGGGCAAGACCGGATTTTATAGCAATCAGCCCCAGCATTTT.

The V call is TRBV7-2, the J call TRBJ1-3; a weak D match, TRBD1 (6 bases). V was trimmed by 5 bases and J by 0 bases, leaving 17 bases between them. The CDR3 is 17 residues long. Germline loops: CDR1 SGHTA, CDR2 FQGNSA. The CDR3 region is CASSPWDKAFSGNTIYF. As DNA, the CDR3 is TGTGCCAGCAGCCCCTGGGACAAAGCCTTCTCTGGAAACACCATATATTTT.

The chain recombines TRBV30 with TRBJ1-1; the match to TRBD1 covers 7 bases. V trimming: 3 bases; J trimming: 10 bases; junction bases outside the gene matches: 14. Germline CDR1 is GTSNPN and CDR2 is SVGIG (reference sequence). CDR3 size: 14 residues. The CDR3, as DNA: TGTGCCTGGAGCGCTCAAAGAGGACAGGTAGTAGCTTTCTTT. It yields the protein CAWSAQRGQVVAFF. The full variable domain, with the rest looked up from reference TRBV30 and TRBJ1-1, is SQTIHQWPATLVQPVGSPLSLECTVEGTSNPNLYWYRQAAGRGLQLLFYSVGIGQISSEVPQNLSASRPQDRQFILSSKKLLLSDSGFYLCAWSAQRGQVVAFFGQGTRLTVV.

This clone showed up just once. V and J are TRBV7-3 and TRBJ2-1; 7 nucleotides agree with TRBD1. Trimming removed 3 bases from V and 11 bases from J; junction bases left unmatched: 4. From germline, CDR1 is SGHTA and CDR2 FQGTGA. The CDR3 runs to 12 residues. The CDR3 loop is CASSLRDSKQFF. CDR3 coding DNA: TGTGCCAGCAGCTTGAGGGACAGCAAGCAGTTCTTC. Variable domain in full (rest from reference TRBV7-3 and TRBJ2-1): GAGVSQTPSNKVTEKGKYVELRCDPISGHTALYWYRQSLGQGPEFLIYFQGTGAADDSGLPNDRFFAVRPEGSVSTLKIQRTERGDSAVYLCASSLRDSKQFFGPGTRLTVL.

The V and J genes are TRBV27 and TRBJ2-7, with 15 bases identical to TRBD2. CDR3 length equals 15 residues. The trim removed 6 bases at V and 4 bases at J, leaving 4 bases unmatched. The germline CDR1 and CDR2 sequences are MNHEY and SMNVEV (reference sequence). CDR3 sequence (DNA): TGTGCCAGCAGCCGCGGGACTAGCGGGAGGTACGAGCAGTACTTC. This gives the protein CASSRGTSGRYEQYF.

The chain carries TRBV5-1 and TRBJ2-7; tentative D call: TRBD2 (6 bases). V was cut by 3 bases and J by 6 bases, with 13 bases left in between. CDR1 and CDR2 (germline): SGHRS, YFSETQ. The CDR3 is made up of 13 amino acids. CDR3 sequence: CASSSGGTFEQYF. CDR3 bases: TGCGCCAGCAGCTCCGGGGGAACGTTCGAGCAGTACTTC. Variable domain in full (rest from reference TRBV5-1 and TRBJ2-7): KAGVTQTPRYLIKTRGQQVTLSCSPISGHRSVSWYQQTPGQGLQFLFEYFSETQRNKGNFPGRFSGRQFSNSRSEMNVSTLELGDSALYLCASSSGGTFEQYFGPGTRLTVT.

This clone was detected ten times or more. The genes are TRBV5-5 and TRBJ1-1; 8 nucleotides align to TRBD1. With 4 bases clipped from V and 0 bases from J, the junction kept 5 bases outside the gene matches. Germline lookup yields CDR1 SGHKS and CDR2 YYEKEE (reference sequence). The CDR3 has 15 amino acids. In nucleotides, the CDR3 is TGTGCCAGCAGCGGCAGGGGGCGGGTGAACACTGAAGCTTTCTTT. It yields the protein CASSGRGRVNTEAFF.

V is TRBV9 and J is TRBJ1-2, with TRBD1 matching over 7 bases. Trimming cost V 3 bases and J 5 bases; bases outside gene matches: 7. Germline lookup yields CDR1 SGDLS and CDR2 YYNGEE. The CDR3 consists of 14 residues. DNA for the CDR3: TGTGCCAGCAGCGCGCAGGGGGTTGGGTATGGCTACACCTTC. This translates into CASSAQGVGYGYTF.

V is TRBV7-8 and J is TRBJ1-2; unclear D gene. The germline CDR1 and CDR2 sequences are SGHVS and FQNEAQ. V lost 5 bases and J lost 3, with 7 bases in between. The CDR3 has 12 residues. The CDR3 sequence is CASSPRDYGYTF. CDR3 nucleotides: TGTGCCAGCAGCCCACGGGACTATGGCTACACCTTC.